This T cell receptor beta chain is from a study of cytomegalovirus exposure and HLA in healthy donors. The J segment lost 4 bases and the V segment lost 7 bases, leaving 10 bases of the junction unmatched. Germline values: CDR1 MDHEN, CDR2 SYDVKM. The CDR3 has 15 amino acids. Study-level findings and limits: A few chains linked to CMV were shown in vitro to be specific for CMV antigens. As a later analysis showed, several of the most significant clusters appeared to be linked to common viral pathogens.

In the case of this clone: As yet, its antigen is unknown.

Both 60 Vbeta primers and 13 Jbeta primers went into the PCR. Repertoires were generated with immunoSEQ multiplex PCR, while TCRdb's copy carries only in-frame clones and drops some. The sample lists roughly 150,000 clones; about four fifths were seen once. The receptor's source is a girl aged 10-17 years in good health and CMV-seropositive. This chain joins TRBV28 and TRBJ2-1, with 7 positions matching TRBD1. Sequenced: PBMCs. The CDR3 DNA sequence: TGTGCCAGCACCACGGCAGGACAGGATTACAATGAGCAGTTCTTC. It yields the protein CASTTAGQDYNEQFF.